This TCR beta chain was obtained from a study of blood T cell repertoires in COVID-19. The overall study: Acute and convalescent COVID-19 specimens originated in the United States, Italy and Spain. Sources were T cells, B-cell-depleted T cells, or PBMCs; the material itself was cDNA or gDNA.

This clone was seen a few times. The V gene's germline CDR1 is LGHDT and CDR2 YNNKEL (reference sequence). The CDR3 is 15 residues long. The V segment lost 4 bases and the J segment 5 bases; nucleotides outside the gene matches: 6. In the study's own analysis: Reference gene primer amplification in the assay estimated nucleated cell counts. The data were produced by immunoSEQ multiplex PCR, yet TCRdb's version contains in-frame clones alone and is incomplete. V and J calls and clone size are those listed in that table; D and trimming were worked out from the DNA. Of over 150,000 clones in the sample, about four fifths were seen once.

The sequence was obtained from a man between 18 and 35 years old with active or convalescent COVID-19. This rearrangement joins TRBV3-1 (or the pseudogene TRBV3-2) to TRBJ2-4, with 9 bases identical to TRBD2. Sequenced sample: peripheral blood. The CDR3 region is CASSPGTSIQNIQYF. In nucleotides, the CDR3 is TGTGCCAGCAGCCCGGGGACTAGCATACAAAACATTCAGTACTTC.